A single sample gave rise to the 6 T cell receptor beta chains below, sequenced in a study of long-term antiretroviral therapy in people with HIV. Samples were assayed with immunoSEQ v3.0 at survey level. TCRdb keeps only in-frame clones here, not all; method: immunoSEQ multiplex PCR. Of 15,000 to 20,000 clones in the sample, approximately 80% are singletons; the top ten hold 4% to 5%. The sample in question was unsorted PBMCs, obtained 0.1 years before starting antiretroviral therapy. These receptors came from a man aged 18 to 29 with HIV.

The chain is built from TRBV7-9 and TRBJ2-4, with 10 nucleotides matching TRBD1. The ends lost 5 bases at V and 9 bases at J; junction bases unmatched: 16. Germline V lookup: CDR1 SEHNR, CDR2 FQNEAQ (reference sequence). CDR3 length: 17 amino acids. The CDR3 bases are TGTGCCAGCAGCCCACCGGGACAGGGGCCCCTGAAGGGCATTCAGTACTTC. It yields the protein CASSPPGQGPLKGIQYF. The full variable domain, with the rest looked up from reference TRBV7-9 and TRBJ2-4, is DTGVSQNPRHKITKRGQNVTFRCDPISEHNRLYWYRQTLGQGPEFLTYFQNEAQLEKSRLLSDRFSAERPKGSFSTLEIQRTEQGDSAMYLCASSPPGQGPLKGIQYFGAGTRLSVL.

The sample holds one count of this clone. The gene calls are TRBV19 and TRBJ1-5, with 11 positions matching TRBD1. The CDR3 contains 17 residues. Trimming removed 6 bases from V and 4 bases from J; junction bases left unmatched: 11. Per germline, CDR1 LNHDA and CDR2 SQIVND (reference sequence). The CDR3 reads CASSNQGTGGWNQPQHF. CDR3 sequence (DNA): TGTGCCAGTAGCAACCAAGGGACAGGGGGATGGAATCAGCCCCAGCATTTT.

DNA for the CDR3: TGTGCCACCAGCGGCCTTTCAGGGTTGGGCACTGAAGCTTTCTTT. Residues: CATSGLSGLGTEAFF. The chain has TRBV15 and TRBJ1-1, with D possibly TRBD1 on 5 matching bases. V shed 5 bases and J shed 4 bases, with 17 bases lying between them. The V gene's germline CDR1 is LNHNV and CDR2 YYDKDF (reference sequence). This CDR3 region has 15 residues.

The chain employs TRBV4-3 and TRBJ2-7; 10 nucleotides agree with TRBD2. V was clipped by 2 bases and J by 2 bases; unmatched bases: 3. This CDR3 region has 15 residues. The germline V gene encodes CDR1 LGHNA and CDR2 YSLEER. This chain's CDR3 is CASSQSSGGAYEQYF. The CDR3 region has the DNA TGCGCCAGCAGCCAATCAAGCGGGGGGGCCTACGAGCAGTACTTC.

Judged by abundance, this clone is medium-sized (0.01 to 0.1%). The chain joins TRBV15 to TRBJ2-2; D is perhaps TRBD2 (6 bases). CDR1 is LNHNV and CDR2 is YYDKDF in the germline V gene (reference sequence). The V end was cut by 1 base, the J end by 4 bases, with 31 bases between. The CDR3 is made up of 22 amino acids. The CDR3 is CATSRAGDSASPAWIGTGELFF. The CDR3 DNA follows: TGTGCCACCAGCAGAGCTGGGGACTCGGCTAGCCCGGCTTGGATAGGCACCGGGGAGCTGTTTTTT.

This chain connects TRBV27 to TRBJ2-5, with 12 bases identical to TRBD1. Germline loops: CDR1 MNHEY, CDR2 SMNVEV (reference sequence). The CDR3 covers 16 residues. With V trimmed by 4 bases and J by 4 bases, 7 bases remained unmatched. CDR3 region: CASSSYRDRGRETQYF. The CDR3 coding sequence is TGTGCCAGCAGTTCCTACCGGGACAGGGGGCGAGAGACCCAGTACTTC.